The 19 T cell receptor beta chains reported below all come from one sample, sequenced in a study of Ad26.COV2.S vaccination and SARS-CoV-2 variants. The data were produced by immunoSEQ multiplex PCR, yet TCRdb's version contains in-frame clones alone and is incomplete. Here the sample spans roughly 330,000 clones, roughly 88% being singletons. As for treatment: about 20 received Ad26.COV2.S at low or high dose, single or two shots; 5 received placebo; per-sample allocation not given. All samples were drawn on day 63, counting from the first vaccine or placebo injection. Specimen: peripheral blood, collected in a trial of Ad26.COV2.S vaccine versus placebo. The receptors were sampled from a person between 18 and 59 years old who received the Ad26.COV2.S COVID-19 vaccine or a placebo.

This chain uses TRBV18 with TRBJ1-2; 8 bases match TRBD1. Germline values: CDR1 KGHSH, CDR2 LQKENI. The CDR3 loop spans 16 amino acids. V dropped 5 bases and J dropped 3; count of bases not matched to a gene: 11. The CDR3 DNA follows: TGTGCCAGCTCAGCCGACAGGGGTTCCCCCTACTATGGCTACACCTTC. Translated: CASSADRGSPYYGYTF.

The J gene is TRBJ1-4, the V gene TRBV19; a possible D gene is TRBD1 (6 bases). The germline V gene encodes CDR1 LNHDA and CDR2 SQIVND (reference sequence). V was clipped by 5 bases and J by 7 bases, with 14 bases between them. This CDR3 has 14 residues. Here the CDR3 DNA reads TGTGCCAGTAGTGCACAGGGTGGGGGTGAAAAACTGTTTTTT. Its protein is CASSAQGGGEKLFF.

The chain couples TRBV6-1 to TRBJ2-7; 7 bases align to TRBD2. The CDR3 length is 19 residues. V was pared by 4 bases and J by 3 bases, with 21 bases of the junction left unmatched. Looked up from germline, CDR1 is MNHNS and CDR2 is SASEGT. CDR3 region: CASSGEGYWTSRLYYEQYF. The CDR3 bases are TGTGCCAGCAGTGGGGAGGGGTACTGGACCTCCAGACTTTACTACGAGCAGTACTTC.

The genes are TRBV28 and TRBJ2-3, with D tentatively TRBD1 or TRBD2 (5 bases each). The V end lost 0 bases, the J end lost 4 bases, and 17 bases lay between the germline ends. The germline V gene encodes CDR1 MDHEN and CDR2 SYDVKM. CDR3 size: 17 residues. CDR3 sequence: CASSLWGGGFGADTQYF. The CDR3, as DNA: TGTGCCAGCAGTTTATGGGGTGGGGGTTTTGGAGCAGATACGCAGTATTTT.

The DNA of the CDR3 is TGTGCCAGCAGTCAGGGTCTCATGAGCTCCTACAATGAGCAGTTCTTC. As protein: CASSQGLMSSYNEQFF. The chain joins TRBV11-2 to TRBJ2-1; a weak D match, TRBD1 (5 bases). Trimming removed 6 bases from V and 0 bases from J, with 15 bases in between. The germline CDR1 and CDR2 sequences are SGHAT and FQNNGV. The CDR3 covers 16 residues.

In this sample, this clone turned up a few times. V and J are TRBV3-1 (or the pseudogene TRBV3-2) and TRBJ2-2; D is undetermined. The CDR3 runs to 14 residues. Germline V gives CDR1 LGHDT, CDR2 YNNKEL (reference sequence). Trimming pared 3 bases from V and 6 bases from J, leaving 11 bases between. CDR3 in amino acids: CASSHSSLAGELFF. The CDR3 nucleotides are TGTGCCAGCAGCCACAGCAGCCTCGCCGGGGAGCTGTTTTTT.

The J gene is TRBJ2-1, the V gene TRBV7-9; possibly TRBD1 for D (6 bases). Per the germline V gene, CDR1 is SEHNR and CDR2 is FQNEAQ (reference sequence). The CDR3 has 18 residues. Trimming left V 1 base short and J 1 base short, with 17 bases between. The CDR3: CASSLEVTGIFSYNEQFF. The CDR3, as DNA: TGTGCCAGCAGCTTAGAAGTTACAGGGATATTTTCCTACAATGAGCAGTTCTTC.

This sequence joins TRBV27 and TRBJ2-7; D is unclear. The germline V and J ends were trimmed by 4 bases and 6 bases, with 13 bases remaining between them. This CDR3 contains 13 residues. The V gene's germline CDR1 is MNHEY and CDR2 SMNVEV (reference sequence). Written as DNA, the CDR3 is TGTGCCAGCAGTTCCCTACAGACTCGCGAGCAGTACGTC. Translated: CASSSLQTREQYV.

V and J are TRBV27 and TRBJ2-4, with a tentative D call TRBD2 (5 bases). Trimming took off 6 bases at V and 3 bases at J, with 15 bases between the two ends. The germline CDR1 and CDR2 sequences are MNHEY and SMNVEV (reference sequence). There are 15 residues in the CDR3. In DNA form, the CDR3 reads TGTGCCAGCAGGACGGCGGGTACGGGCAAAAACATTCAGTACTTC. Translated: CASRTAGTGKNIQYF.

The rearrangement joins TRBV12-5 to TRBJ2-2; unclear D gene. CDR1 and CDR2 from the germline V gene are LGHNT and FRNRAP. The CDR3 has 14 amino acids. Trimming pared 0 bases from V and 4 bases from J, leaving 6 bases between. CDR3 sequence: CASGLVTVTGELFF. DNA for the CDR3: TGTGCTAGTGGTTTGGTAACAGTCACCGGGGAGCTGTTTTTT.

V usage is TRBV4-1 and J usage is TRBJ1-1; tentative D call: TRBD1 (6 bases). V lost 0 bases, J lost 1 base, and 15 bases lay in between. CDR1 and CDR2 (germline): MGHRA, YSYEKL. CDR3 length: 17 residues. Here the CDR3 reads CASSQDRGGASNTEAFF. CDR3 DNA sequence: TGCGCCAGCAGCCAAGATAGGGGGGGGGCCTCGAACACTGAAGCTTTCTTT.

This rearrangement joins TRBV6-5 to TRBJ1-5, with 8 bases matching TRBD1. The junction had 7 bases not matched to a gene; V was cut back by 10 bases and J by 2 bases. Germline V lookup: CDR1 MNHEY, CDR2 SVGAGI. The CDR3 is made up of 14 amino acids. The CDR3 DNA is TGTGCCACCAGGGGGCAGGTCGGCAATCAGCCCCAGCATTTT. This translates into CATRGQVGNQPQHF.

This clone was seen more than once but under ten times. This chain joins TRBV4-3 and TRBJ1-5; 9 nucleotides line up with TRBD1. V lost 0 bases and J lost 7; bases outside the gene matches: 7. The V gene's germline CDR1 is LGHNA and CDR2 YSLEER. This CDR3 contains 16 residues. The CDR3 coding sequence is TGCGCCAGCAGCCAAGATAGGACAGGGGTTAGCCAGCCCCAGCATTTT. Amino acid sequence: CASSQDRTGVSQPQHF.

V is TRBV10-3 and J is TRBJ1-1, with D possibly matching TRBD1 (5 bases). V lost 6 bases, J lost 3 bases, and 11 bases lay in between. Germline V gene data show CDR1 as ENHRY and CDR2 as SYGVKD. The CDR3 is 13 amino acids. The CDR3 bases are TGTGCCATCAGAGGAGTGGGGGACACTGAAGCTTTCTTT. It encodes CAIRGVGDTEAFF.

J is TRBJ1-1 and V is TRBV5-8; no clear D gene. The germline V gene has CDR1 SGHTS and CDR2 YDEGEE. V dropped 4 bases and J dropped 5 bases, with 15 bases sitting between them. The CDR3 runs to 14 residues. This CDR3 is CASSPPEAWTEAFF. In DNA form, the CDR3 reads TGTGCCAGCAGCCCCCCCGAGGCTTGGACTGAAGCTTTCTTT. Full variable domain (remainder filled in from reference TRBV5-8 and TRBJ1-1): EAGVTQSPTHLIKTRGQQATLRCSPISGHTSVYWYQQALGLGLQFLLWYDEGEERNRGNFPPRFSGRQFPNYSSELNVNALELEDSALYLCASSPPEAWTEAFFGQGTRLTVV.

The CDR3 here is CASSQMDRGGGNTEAFF. In DNA, the CDR3 is TGTGCCAGCAGTCAGATGGACAGGGGAGGTGGAAACACTGAAGCTTTCTTT. The chain links TRBV6-6 to TRBJ1-1, with 9 nucleotides matching TRBD1. There are 17 residues in the CDR3. Germline V CDR1 and CDR2: MNHNY, SVGAGI (reference sequence). V was clipped by 5 bases and J by 2 bases; unmatched bases: 12.

The gene calls are TRBV18 and TRBJ1-1, with D uncertain. With 4 bases removed from V and 1 base from J, the gap between germline ends came to 13 bases. The CDR3 sequence is 15 residues long. Germline V gene data show CDR1 as KGHSH and CDR2 as LQKENI. The CDR3 protein is CASSLLRPRNTEAFF. The CDR3 DNA reads as TGTGCCAGCTCACTTCTGAGGCCGAGGAACACTGAAGCTTTCTTT.

The V and J genes are TRBV6-5 and TRBJ1-2; D perhaps matches TRBD1 (5 bases). The CDR3 has 15 amino acids. V was cut by 2 bases and J by 5 bases, with 15 bases left in between. The germline V gene encodes CDR1 MNHEY and CDR2 SVGAGI. In DNA, the CDR3 is TGTGCCAGCAGTTACCGGGACGGAGGATGGTATGGCTACACCTTC. Amino acid sequence: CASSYRDGGWYGYTF.

The J gene is TRBJ1-3, the V gene TRBV28, with 11 bases that match TRBD1. V dropped 4 bases and J dropped 7; count of bases not matched to a gene: 9. CDR1 and CDR2 (germline): MDHEN, SYDVKM. The CDR3 is 16 residues long. The CDR3 spells CASSYPSGTGGNTIYF. CDR3 DNA sequence: TGTGCCAGCAGTTACCCCTCCGGGACAGGGGGGAACACCATATATTTT.